This T cell receptor beta chain was captured by sequencing in a study of blood T cell repertoires in COVID-19. On the study more broadly: Researchers got acute and convalescent COVID-19 samples from the United States, Italy and Spain. Nucleic acid was either cDNA or gDNA, and it came from T cells, B-cell-depleted T cells, or PBMCs.

The CDR3 covers 17 residues. Deletions cut 5 bases from V and 0 bases from J, with 14 bases between. Per germline, CDR1 SGHTA and CDR2 FQGTGA. Per the original methods: Amplified reference gene primers provided the basis for estimating nucleated cell counts. Libraries were prepared by immunoSEQ multiplex PCR; TCRdb keeps only in-frame clonotypes and omits some of them. V, J and clone size are those of that table, while D and trimming were read from the DNA. The sample contains approximately 73,000 clones, approximately 86% of which appear only once. Material for sequencing was peripheral blood. This TCR came from a woman between 55 and 75 years old with acute or convalescent COVID-19. V gene TRBV7-3 combines with J gene TRBJ2-6; D remains ambiguous. The DNA for the CDR3 is TGTGCCAGCAGCCCTACCCCCCCGGGCTCTGGGGCCAACGTCCTGACTTTC. Its protein is CASSPTPPGSGANVLTF.